The rows below give T cell receptor beta chains drawn from one sample of a study of T cell repertoires in cytomegalovirus infection. TCRdb called the reads again in MiXCR, with one record for every CDR3 protein. The sample yields approximately 590,000 distinct CDR3 sequences, over 35% seen once. These receptors lack a known antigen. Sequenced material: cultured PBMCs, taken from culture after CMV antigen stimulation. These receptors were collected from a human donor in good health (CMV status not recorded). Some clones in this sample may be carry-over from other donors' samples. Both conserved end residues are part of each CDR3. Each record gives: V gene, J gene, CDR3 protein.

v_call: TRBV7-9
j_call: TRBJ1-5
cdr3_aa: CASSEMAGNQPQHF

v_call: TRBV29-1
j_call: TRBJ2-3
cdr3_aa: CSVEGVGASTDTQYF

v_call: TRBV7-2
j_call: TRBJ2-7
cdr3_aa: CASSLATGYEQYF

v_call: TRBV5-6
j_call: TRBJ2-1
cdr3_aa: CASSWTWNEQFF

v_call: TRBV6-1
j_call: TRBJ2-5
cdr3_aa: CASRELRGAQETQYF

v_call: TRBV7-6
j_call: TRBJ2-5
cdr3_aa: CASSSRGVVETQYF

v_call: TRBV15
j_call: TRBJ2-3
cdr3_aa: CATSRDKSTDTQYF

v_call: TRBV7-9
j_call: TRBJ1-1
cdr3_aa: CASSLSQEAFF

v_call: TRBV7-9
j_call: TRBJ2-2
cdr3_aa: CASSPPGPRAGELFF

v_call: TRBV20-1
j_call: TRBJ1-1
cdr3_aa: CSAKRHLNTEAFF

v_call: TRBV12-3/TRBV12-4
j_call: TRBJ2-3
cdr3_aa: CASSLSGLAGDTQYF

v_call: TRBV5-6
j_call: TRBJ1-2
cdr3_aa: CASSLDPQGVYGYTF

v_call: TRBV7-2
j_call: TRBJ2-1
cdr3_aa: CASSLVEGEQFF

v_call: TRBV7-8
j_call: TRBJ1-1
cdr3_aa: CASSLQGWNTEAFF

v_call: TRBV11-3
j_call: TRBJ2-1
cdr3_aa: CASSRSGGTPYNEQFF

v_call: TRBV20-1
j_call: TRBJ1-1
cdr3_aa: CSAEAGLGGEAFF

v_call: TRBV12-3/TRBV12-4
j_call: TRBJ2-3
cdr3_aa: CASSLGTGEDTQYF

v_call: TRBV29-1
j_call: TRBJ2-3
cdr3_aa: CSVGLARFRDTQYF

v_call: TRBV20-1
j_call: TRBJ2-3
cdr3_aa: CSARRPGLAGGKDTQYF

v_call: TRBV7-2
j_call: TRBJ1-2
cdr3_aa: CASSLAPTEGYTF

v_call: TRBV7-2
j_call: TRBJ2-3
cdr3_aa: CASTDGDTQYF

v_call: TRBV19
j_call: TRBJ2-1
cdr3_aa: CASSTRNFQDNEQFF

v_call: TRBV4-1
j_call: TRBJ1-3
cdr3_aa: CASSQTRIGNTIYF

v_call: TRBV6-5
j_call: TRBJ2-1
cdr3_aa: CASSYSVAPGNEQFF

v_call: TRBV29-1
j_call: TRBJ2-3
cdr3_aa: CSVEDDRQYF

v_call: TRBV7-6
j_call: TRBJ2-5
cdr3_aa: CASSLLSGSGTQYF

v_call: TRBV5-1
j_call: TRBJ1-6
cdr3_aa: CASSQLFGARSPLHF

v_call: TRBV4-1
j_call: TRBJ1-4
cdr3_aa: CAKKLSGEKLFF

v_call: TRBV7-2
j_call: TRBJ2-7
cdr3_aa: CASSLRLAVNYEQYF

v_call: TRBV7-2
j_call: TRBJ2-7
cdr3_aa: CASSSIGDRTYEQYF

v_call: TRBV24-1
j_call: TRBJ2-6
cdr3_aa: CATSEGTPSGANVLTF

v_call: TRBV7-2
j_call: TRBJ2-5
cdr3_aa: CASSLHYRERETQYF

v_call: TRBV10-3
j_call: TRBJ1-2
cdr3_aa: CATFDNYRDLGNGYTF

v_call: TRBV11-1
j_call: TRBJ2-7
cdr3_aa: CASSHRTAQYEEQYF

v_call: TRBV12-3/TRBV12-4
j_call: TRBJ2-5
cdr3_aa: CASSALWGRAINLGETQYF

v_call: TRBV2
j_call: TRBJ2-7
cdr3_aa: CASSEITGLAGNWPYEQYF

v_call: TRBV20-1
j_call: TRBJ2-3
cdr3_aa: CSARNVGRGTDTQYF

v_call: TRBV5-4
j_call: TRBJ2-7
cdr3_aa: CASSFGTSEDYSYEQYF

v_call: TRBV12-3/TRBV12-4
j_call: TRBJ1-6
cdr3_aa: CASSPTGVGSPLHF

v_call: TRBV5-1
j_call: TRBJ2-3
cdr3_aa: CASSREGTDTQYF

v_call: TRBV29-1
j_call: TRBJ2-5
cdr3_aa: CSVSGLADQETQYF

v_call: TRBV28
j_call: TRBJ1-5
cdr3_aa: CASSLRQGAHQPQHF

v_call: TRBV7-8
j_call: TRBJ1-2
cdr3_aa: CASSRAGGGYGYTF

v_call: TRBV7-6
j_call: TRBJ2-2
cdr3_aa: CASSLAREGTGELFF

v_call: TRBV20-1
j_call: TRBJ2-3
cdr3_aa: CSARVASGSRDTQYF

v_call: TRBV12-3/TRBV12-4
j_call: TRBJ2-3
cdr3_aa: CASSFPRTGGFTDTQYF

v_call: TRBV25-1
j_call: TRBJ2-1
cdr3_aa: CASGRDGRFNEQFF

v_call: TRBV6-1
j_call: TRBJ1-2
cdr3_aa: CASSGDIRVVDTF

v_call: TRBV7-2
j_call: TRBJ2-3
cdr3_aa: CASSLKSGGANTDTQYF

v_call: TRBV2
j_call: TRBJ2-7
cdr3_aa: CASSGRNEQYF

v_call: TRBV7-6
j_call: TRBJ1-1
cdr3_aa: CASSSRTGSEAFF

v_call: TRBV12-3/TRBV12-4
j_call: TRBJ2-6
cdr3_aa: CASRPGAGANVLTF

v_call: TRBV12-3/TRBV12-4
j_call: TRBJ2-5
cdr3_aa: CASSLFGLTSGSKETQYF

v_call: TRBV7-6
j_call: TRBJ2-7
cdr3_aa: CASSHTQTSGADEQYF

v_call: TRBV6-1
j_call: TRBJ2-1
cdr3_aa: CASRVTQGSYNEQFF

v_call: TRBV6-2/TRBV6-3
j_call: TRBJ2-7
cdr3_aa: CATTWRSSYEQYF

v_call: TRBV7-2
j_call: TRBJ2-5
cdr3_aa: CASSLSGKSQYF